This TCR beta chain was sequenced for a study of T cells in Graves' hyperthyroidism and ophthalmopathy. At the level of the study: The blood sample was taken at first diagnosis, before treatment began.

The CDR3 regions of TCR beta were amplified from RNA transcripts. The HTBI set primed first-round TCR CDR3 RT-PCR. TCRdb re-called the multiplex PCR reads through MiXCR, storing one row per CDR3 protein. The repertoire includes about 690,000 distinct CDR3 sequences, 17% of them detected once, and around 15% sits in the top ten. The CDR3 length is 14 residues. The V end lost 5 bases, the J end lost 3 bases, and 13 bases lay between the germline ends. Germline V gene data show CDR1 as MDHEN and CDR2 as SYDVKM. Stable disease denoted Graves' hyperthyroidism without ophthalmopathy progression within 18 months. The patients, who ranged from 18 to 65 in age, presented with newly diagnosed hyperthyroidism lasting under 2 months.

The chain links TRBV28 to TRBJ1-1, with D hard to call. This sequence was found in a man aged 45-65 years with Graves' hyperthyroidism. Sample: blood. The CDR3 loop is CASSPGSQHTEAFF. The CDR3 DNA sequence: TGTGCCAGCAGTCCCGGTTCCCAGCACACTGAAGCTTTCTTT.